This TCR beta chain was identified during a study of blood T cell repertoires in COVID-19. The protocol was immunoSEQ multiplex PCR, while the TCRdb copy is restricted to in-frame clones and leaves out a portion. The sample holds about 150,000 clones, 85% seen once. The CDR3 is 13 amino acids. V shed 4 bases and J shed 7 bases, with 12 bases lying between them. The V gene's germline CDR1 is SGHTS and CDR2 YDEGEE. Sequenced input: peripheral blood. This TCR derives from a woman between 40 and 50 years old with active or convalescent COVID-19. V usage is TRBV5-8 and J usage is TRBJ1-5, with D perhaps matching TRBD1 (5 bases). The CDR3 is CASSPRGGQPQHF. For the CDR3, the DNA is TGTGCCAGCAGCCCCCGGGGGGGGCAGCCCCAGCATTTT.